This T cell receptor (beta chain) comes out of a study of T cell responses to AZD1222 COVID-19 vaccine. Broader study findings: Samples come after the peak T cell response, not at day 14. It should be noted that donors were predominantly white British and more often female, and clonal diversity was possibly underestimated. Regions 160-218 and 743-854 held dominance among vaccine-associated CD4 TCRs, which spanned spike.

To note about this clone: Antigen specificity is unknown.

Sequenced by immunoSEQ multiplex PCR; TCRdb stores in-frame clones only, minus some. Of about 69,000 clones listed, over 65% are singletons. The V gene lost 5 bases and the J gene lost 7 bases, with 17 bases spanning the gap. Germline assignment: CDR1 SGHNT and CDR2 YENEEA. The CDR3 is made up of 14 amino acids. Second-dose timings of about 4 or about 12 weeks were pooled. The sequences come from peripheral blood, collected 28 days after the second AZD1222 dose. This TCR came from an adult who received the AZD1222 COVID-19 vaccine. J is TRBJ2-5 and V is TRBV11-3; D is perhaps TRBD1 or TRBD2 (7 bases each). Here the CDR3 DNA reads TGTGCCAGCAGCCATCAGGGGGGGCTCGGGACCCAGTACTTC. This codes for CASSHQGGLGTQYF. The variable domain in full, with the rest retrieved from reference TRBV11-3 and TRBJ2-5, is EAGVVQSPRYKIIEKKQPVAFWCNPISGHNTLYWYLQNLGQGPELLIRYENEEAVDDSQLPKDRFSAERLKGVDSTLKIQPAELGDSAVYLCASSHQGGLGTQYFGPGTRLLVL.